Below, 27 T cell receptor beta chains from the same sample are listed, as sequenced in a study of T cell responses to AZD1222 COVID-19 vaccine (dated by TCRdb to the early 2020s). The time point label for this specimen denotes: about 28 days (+/-7) after the second vaccine dose. Library preparation used the immunoSEQ multiplex PCR assay. Held by TCRdb, this immuneACCESS table contains in-frame sequences only and omits some clones. Under half of the omission traces to an unresolved V gene where checked; the cause of the rest is unknown. This sample comprises approximately 75,000 clones, around 90% of them detected only once. Together, the top ten hold about 1.3% of the sample. Sequencing used peripheral blood, obtained 28 days after the second AZD1222 dose. These receptors all stem from an adult who received the AZD1222 COVID-19 vaccine.

The chain recombines TRBV28 with TRBJ2-2, with 9 bases aligning to TRBD2. Losses at the gene ends were 5 bases for V and 1 base for J; bases not matched to a gene: 17. The CDR3 has 20 amino acids. Germline lookup yields CDR1 MDHEN and CDR2 SYDVKM. The CDR3 DNA reads TGTGCCAGCAGTCCGGGGGGGTTCCTACTAGCGGGCAAGAACACCGGGGAGCTGTTTTTT. Translation: CASSPGGFLLAGKNTGELFF.

This chain joins TRBV27 and TRBJ2-7; D gene unclear. Germline V CDR1 and CDR2: MNHEY, SMNVEV (reference sequence). The V and J ends lost 4 bases and 4 bases respectively, with 17 bases between them. This CDR3 region has 15 residues. The CDR3 spells CASSSPVAPFYEQYF. CDR3 nucleotide sequence: TGTGCCAGCAGTTCCCCGGTGGCACCGTTTTACGAGCAGTACTTC.

The chain has TRBV10-3 and TRBJ1-5; 8 nucleotides agree with TRBD1. The junction had 5 bases not matched to a gene; V was cut back by 4 bases and J by 6 bases. Germline CDR1 ENHRY, CDR2 SYGVKD. The CDR3 runs 14 residues. CDR3 sequence: CAISADRAAQPQHF. DNA for the CDR3: TGTGCCATCAGTGCGGACAGGGCGGCTCAGCCCCAGCATTTT.

The rearrangement links TRBV5-1 to TRBJ1-3; D is possibly TRBD1 (5 bases). The CDR3 is 15 residues long. V was clipped by 0 bases and J by 0 bases, with 7 bases between them. Germline V gene data show CDR1 as SGHRS and CDR2 as YFSETQ. The chain's CDR3 is CASSLEDTSGNTIYF. The CDR3 DNA follows: TGCGCCAGCAGCTTGGAGGACACCTCTGGAAACACCATATATTTT.

This clone was detected once. The genes are TRBV5-1 and TRBJ2-7; 9 positions match TRBD1. V was pared by 3 bases and J by 2 bases, with 3 bases of the junction left unmatched. In germline, CDR1 is SGHRS, CDR2 YFSETQ. The CDR3 is made up of 14 amino acids. As DNA, the CDR3 is TGCGCCAGCAGCTGGGGGACAGGGACCTACGAGCAGTACTTC. Protein product: CASSWGTGTYEQYF.

A single count supports this clone. The J gene is TRBJ2-5, the V gene TRBV6-2 or TRBV6-3; TRBD1 or TRBD2 may be the D gene (5 bases each). The CDR3 consists of 14 residues. Trimming took 6 bases from V and 1 from J, leaving 12 bases between them. Germline assignment: CDR1 MNHEY and CDR2 SVGEGT. The CDR3 bases are TGTGCCAGCAGCCCCGGGACGGTCCAAGAGACCCAGTACTTC. Residues: CASSPGTVQETQYF.

The chain combines TRBV5-1 with TRBJ1-4, with D hard to call. Germline V lookup: CDR1 SGHRS, CDR2 YFSETQ. CDR3 length: 15 amino acids. The V end was cut by 0 bases, the J end by 7 bases, with 13 bases between. Here the CDR3 DNA reads TGCGCCAGCAGCTTGGTGGGGAGGATGAGTGAAAAACTGTTTTTT. Encoded protein: CASSLVGRMSEKLFF.

This clone was detected once. The V gene is TRBV12-3 or TRBV12-4, the J gene TRBJ2-5; D call uncertain. V dropped 5 bases and J dropped 5 bases, with 12 bases sitting between them. The CDR3 is made up of 13 amino acids. CDR3 loop: CASSIDPLETQYF. DNA of the CDR3: TGTGCCAGCAGTATCGACCCTTTGGAGACCCAGTACTTC.

The V and J genes are TRBV3-1 (or the pseudogene TRBV3-2) and TRBJ2-5; 7 bases are a match to TRBD2. The V gene's germline CDR1 is LGHDT and CDR2 YNNKEL (reference sequence). The CDR3 runs to 15 residues. V dropped 5 bases and J dropped 5; count of bases not matched to a gene: 11. For the CDR3, the DNA is TGTGCCAGCAGCTCGAGGTTGACTAGCAGGGAGACCCAGTACTTC. Protein: CASSSRLTSRETQYF.

The rearrangement links TRBV7-2 to TRBJ1-3, with 9 bases that match TRBD1. The CDR3 runs 17 residues. Looked up from germline, CDR1 is SGHTA and CDR2 is FQGNSA. Trimming removed 4 bases from V and 2 bases from J; junction bases left unmatched: 9. The DNA for the CDR3 is TGTGCCAGCAGCTCACAGGGGGCTAATCTAGCTGGAAACACCATATATTTT. It translates to CASSSQGANLAGNTIYF. The full variable domain, its missing parts supplied by reference TRBV7-2 and TRBJ1-3, is GAGVSQSPSNKVTEKGKDVELRCDPISGHTALYWYRQSLGQGLEFLIYFQGNSAPDKSGLPSDRFSAERTGGSVSTLTIQRTQQEDSAVYLCASSSQGANLAGNTIYFGEGSWLTVV.

V usage is TRBV3-1 (or the pseudogene TRBV3-2) and J usage is TRBJ2-3; D tentatively reads TRBD1 or TRBD2 (5 bases each). CDR1 is LGHDT, CDR2 YNNKEL, per germline (reference sequence). This CDR3 spans 15 amino acids. Trimming pared 4 bases from V and 2 bases from J, leaving 13 bases between. CDR3 in DNA: TGTGCCAGCAGCCGGGGGACCCATCTCACAGATACGCAGTATTTT. It codes for CASSRGTHLTDTQYF.

This chain joins TRBV6-5 and TRBJ2-1; 10 nucleotides align to TRBD2. Germline V gene data show CDR1 as MNHEY and CDR2 as SVGAGI. V lost 5 bases to trimming and J lost 4 bases; unmatched junction nucleotides: 5. The CDR3 is 15 amino acids. CDR3 sequence (DNA): TGTGCCAGCAGTCCGGCGGGACTAGCGTACAATGAGCAGTTCTTC. It is translated as CASSPAGLAYNEQFF.

V usage is TRBV27 and J usage is TRBJ2-7; possibly TRBD1 or TRBD2 for D (5 bases each). The V gene lost 3 bases and the J gene lost 5 bases, with 14 bases spanning the gap. This CDR3 comprises 14 residues. Germline V lookup: CDR1 MNHEY, CDR2 SMNVEV (reference sequence). In DNA, the CDR3 is TGTGCCAGCAGTTTTCAGGGAGTTCCTCACGAGCAGTACTTC. Translated: CASSFQGVPHEQYF.

The gene calls are TRBV4-1 and TRBJ1-1; D gene ambiguous. Germline V gene data show CDR1 as MGHRA and CDR2 as YSYEKL. V gave up 8 bases and J gave up 5 bases, with 15 bases separating them. The CDR3 extends over 13 amino acids. The CDR3: CASLRVGSTEAFF. CDR3 coding DNA: TGCGCCAGCCTACGAGTAGGGTCGACTGAAGCTTTCTTT.

This sequence joins TRBV28 and TRBJ1-1; TRBD1 matches at 7 bases. Looked up from germline, CDR1 is MDHEN and CDR2 is SYDVKM. The J segment lost 4 bases and the V segment lost 2 bases, leaving 10 bases of the junction unmatched. The CDR3 loop spans 16 amino acids. The CDR3 bases are TGTGCCAGCAGTTTAGGTAGGGGGCGTTTGAGCACTGAAGCTTTCTTT. It is translated as CASSLGRGRLSTEAFF.

V usage is TRBV7-3 and J usage is TRBJ1-6, with D perhaps TRBD1 (5 bases). The CDR3 covers 15 residues. In germline, CDR1 is SGHTA, CDR2 FQGTGA. V was pared by 1 base and J by 10 bases, with 14 bases between. The CDR3 region has the DNA TGTGCCAGCAGCTTAAACGCAGGGTCTGAATCACCCCTCCACTTT. This translates into CASSLNAGSESPLHF.

V is TRBV14 and J is TRBJ1-1, with D maybe TRBD1 (6 bases). The germline CDR1 and CDR2 sequences are SGHDN and FVKESK. V lost 4 bases to trimming and J lost 3 bases, with 12 bases between them. This CDR3 is 14 amino acids long. DNA for the CDR3: TGTGCCAGCAGCCCGCAGGGGAGATACACTGAAGCTTTCTTT. This sequence encodes CASSPQGRYTEAFF. The entire variable domain, with the rest obtained from reference TRBV14 and TRBJ1-1, is as follows: EAGVTQFPSHSVIEKGQTVTLRCDPISGHDNLYWYRRVMGKEIKFLLHFVKESKQDESGMPNNRFLAERTGGTYSTLKVQPAELEDSGVYFCASSPQGRYTEAFFGQGTRLTVV.

V gene TRBV6-5 combines with J gene TRBJ2-7, with D possibly matching TRBD1 (5 bases). Germline CDR1 and CDR2: MNHEY and SVGAGI. The V end was cut by 7 bases, the J end by 3 bases, with 16 bases between. The CDR3 extends over 14 amino acids. The CDR3 DNA sequence: TGTGCCAGCACCCCTTCCGAAAGGGGCTACGAGCAGTACTTC. Protein sequence: CASTPSERGYEQYF.

CDR3 in amino acids: CASSIGQSNTEAFF. In DNA form, the CDR3 reads TGTGCCAGTAGTATAGGGCAGTCGAACACTGAAGCTTTCTTT. The chain carries TRBV19 and TRBJ1-1; D not certain. Germline CDR1 is LNHDA and CDR2 is SQIVND (reference sequence). The V end was cut by 1 base, the J end by 1 base, with 7 bases between. The CDR3 is 14 residues long.

The chain joins TRBV28 to TRBJ2-3; TRBD2 might be the D (7 bases). The CDR3 consists of 16 residues. The V gene's germline CDR1 is MDHEN and CDR2 SYDVKM. The V end lost 6 bases, the J end lost 2 bases, and 18 bases lay between the germline ends. The CDR3 DNA is TGTGCCAGCAGCACCGGGGCGGCGGGGGCCACAGATACGCAGTATTTT. As protein: CASSTGAAGATDTQYF.

The CDR3 region is CASSQADQMYEQYF. CDR3 sequence (DNA): TGCGCCAGCAGCCAAGCCGACCAAATGTACGAGCAGTACTTC. V is TRBV4-1 and J is TRBJ2-7; D is undetermined. Deletions cut 1 base from V and 4 bases from J, with 11 bases between. Germline values: CDR1 MGHRA, CDR2 YSYEKL. The length of the CDR3 is 14 residues.

The chain recombines TRBV6-1 with TRBJ1-4; 7 nucleotides agree with TRBD1. The germline gives CDR1 MNHNS, CDR2 SASEGT. V lost 3 bases to trimming and J lost 8 bases; unmatched junction nucleotides: 6. CDR3 length equals 14 residues. Here the CDR3 DNA reads TGTGCCAGCAGTGACAGGGGGTTAAAGGAAAAACTGTTTTTT. Translation: CASSDRGLKEKLFF.

The V gene is TRBV28, the J gene TRBJ1-2, with D maybe TRBD1 (6 bases). Germline V CDR1 and CDR2: MDHEN, SYDVKM. V was pared by 3 bases and J by 2 bases, with 19 bases between. The CDR3 runs to 17 residues. In DNA form, the CDR3 reads TGTGCCAGCAGTTTGCCCTTTGGGGGGGCGCGGAACTATGGCTACACCTTC. Translation gives CASSLPFGGARNYGYTF.

The chain links TRBV27 to TRBJ2-7; TRBD1 is a possible D gene (5 bases). Trimming cost V 0 bases and J 2 bases, with 14 bases left between them. There are 16 residues in the CDR3. CDR1 and CDR2 (germline): MNHEY, SMNVEV (reference sequence). The CDR3 spells CASSLSQTDPTYEQYF. The CDR3 coding sequence is TGTGCCAGCAGTTTATCCCAGACAGATCCAACCTACGAGCAGTACTTC.

The V gene is TRBV24-1, the J gene TRBJ1-5; possibly TRBD1 for D (5 bases). The CDR3 consists of 18 residues. Germline V gives CDR1 KGHDR, CDR2 SFDVKD. V dropped 9 bases and J dropped 0 bases, with 23 bases sitting between them. DNA for the CDR3: TGTGCCACCTCCTCCCCGGGGCGCGGGTCGGATAGCAATCAGCCCCAGCATTTT. It codes for CATSSPGRGSDSNQPQHF.

V usage is TRBV28 and J usage is TRBJ1-2; 10 nucleotides match TRBD1. J was trimmed by 8 bases and V by 3 bases; bases with no gene match: 12. The germline gives CDR1 MDHEN, CDR2 SYDVKM. The CDR3 extends over 16 amino acids. Here the CDR3 reads CASSFFRDRGPRGYTF. In DNA, the CDR3 is TGTGCCAGCAGTTTTTTCCGCGACAGGGGGCCTAGAGGCTACACCTTC.

The rearrangement links TRBV7-9 to TRBJ2-3, with D maybe TRBD1 (6 bases). This CDR3 spans 15 amino acids. Trimming stripped 0 bases from V and 1 base from J, with 8 bases between. The germline CDR1 and CDR2 sequences are SEHNR and FQNEAQ (reference sequence). In DNA, the CDR3 is TGTGCCAGCAGCTTAGCGGGGGCCCGCACAGATACGCAGTATTTT. Residues: CASSLAGARTDTQYF.